This T cell receptor beta chain was observed in a study of T-cell reconstitution after alpha-beta-depleted transplantation in children. Study results and caveats: TCRbeta diversity was high at day 60 in some patients (a result of surviving recipient T cells and thymic progenitors). Once a year had passed after transplant, T-cell counts and diversity came mostly from newly produced T cells.

This clonotype turned up a few times. Its antigen remains unknown. Researchers prepared the TCRbeta library using unique molecular identifiers, the study reports. Via MiXCR, TCRdb re-called the PCR reads, giving one row per CDR3 protein. Here the sample spans around 670,000 distinct CDR3 sequences, about 12% being singletons. V shed 1 base, J shed 0 bases, and the junction held 2 bases outside the gene matches. CDR3 size: 15 residues. Germline assignment: CDR1 SGHVS and CDR2 FQNEAQ. Sequenced material: PBMCs, taken before TCRalphabeta/CD19-depleted stem cell transplant. This rearrangement joins TRBV7-8 to TRBJ2-7, with 8 bases identical to TRBD1. This receptor was taken from a girl aged 2 to 10 with congenital amegakaryocytic thrombocytopenia, due to receive a stem cell transplant. The CDR3 nucleotides read TGTGCCAGCAGCTTAGACAGGGGGACCTCCTACGAGCAGTACTTC. Translating gives CASSLDRGTSYEQYF.